This TCR beta chain was profiled in a study of T cell changes during pregnancy in multiple sclerosis (dated by TCRdb to between 2019 and 2020). Broadly, across the study: In women with multiple sclerosis, the researchers looked at how the T cell repertoire shifted as pregnancy progressed.

Including cysteine and phenylalanine, the CDR3 has 14 amino acids. Left in the record is the CDR3 DNA by itself, 42 bases read in frame from the first base. For CDR1 and CDR2, the germline V gene (reference sequence) lists SGHNT and YYREEE. V was cut back by 1 base and J by 1 base, leaving a gap of 8 bases between them. Concerning this clone: The target of this receptor is not known. Within one base of it there is no much larger clone, and no base qualities were kept.

Receptors were amplified or captured by the immunoSEQ multiplex PCR assay. Imported from immuneACCESS, the table was reduced by TCRdb to in-frame sequences with V and J called. These copies leave out some clones; in studies compared against another copy, an unresolved V gene accounts for under half, and the cause of the remainder is not known. The sample contains over 50,000 clones, approximately 90% of them found a single time. The top ten hold roughly 1.4% of the sample. The chain is made from TRBV5-4 and TRBJ1-1; a tentative D match to TRBD1 spans 5 bases. The input for sequencing was peripheral blood, taken in the third trimester of pregnancy. This receptor was taken from a female donor in good health, enrolled as a control in a pregnancy study. Here is the DNA: TGTGCCAGCAGCTTGACAGGTCGGAACACTGAAGCTTTCTTT. This gives the protein CASSLTGRNTEAFF.